One sample yielded the 28 T cell receptor beta chains listed below, sequenced in a study of T cells after yellow fever vaccination. TCRdb re-derived calls from the 5' RACE reads in MiXCR, one entry per CDR3 protein. The repertoire consists of roughly 300,000 distinct CDR3 sequences, with around 8.1% occurring once and the leading ten covering 17%. The sample was PBMCs, taken about 49 days after the first yellow fever vaccination. The receptors shown here come from a man aged 18-30 years who received the YFV17D yellow fever vaccine.

This clonotype appeared a few times. This chain uses TRBV4-3 with TRBJ1-2; D gene uncertain. Trimming left V 3 bases short and J 4 bases short, with 18 bases between. Germline V lookup: CDR1 LGHNA, CDR2 YSLEER. The CDR3 loop spans 16 amino acids. The CDR3 protein is CASSQGSRQRFYGYTF. CDR3 DNA: TGCGCCAGCAGCCAGGGGTCGCGACAACGCTTCTATGGCTACACCTTC.

This clonotype was picked up a small number of times. The chain uses TRBV21-1 and TRBJ2-2; the table's D call TRBD1 went unverified against the DNA. TRBV21-1 is noted as a pseudogene. The CDR3 is made up of 17 amino acids. The CDR3 DNA is TGTGCCAGCAGCAATCCGAAGAGGGACAGGGAGCCCGGGGAGCTGTTTTTT. It yields the protein CASSNPKRDREPGELFF.

The V call is TRBV4-1, the J call TRBJ2-3; 12 bases align to TRBD2. Germline V gene data show CDR1 as MGHRA and CDR2 as YSYEKL. The CDR3 sequence is 16 residues long. The trim removed 4 bases at V and 4 bases at J, leaving 6 bases unmatched. This chain's CDR3 is CASSLMTSGGPDTQYF. The CDR3 bases are TGCGCCAGCAGCCTTATGACTAGCGGGGGCCCAGATACGCAGTATTTT.

The V and J genes are TRBV7-3 and TRBJ2-5, with a tentative D call TRBD1 (6 bases). Germline assignment: CDR1 SGHTA and CDR2 FQGTGA. Trimming removed 0 bases from V and 1 base from J, with 12 bases in between. The CDR3 has 16 amino acids. CDR3 nucleotides: TGTGCCAGCAGCTTAACTACAGGGAGCCTCCAAGAGACCCAGTACTTC. Protein sequence: CASSLTTGSLQETQYF.

The V and J genes are TRBV10-3 and TRBJ2-2, with a tentative D call TRBD2 (5 bases). Trimming took off 3 bases at V and 5 bases at J, with 13 bases between the two ends. Per the germline V gene, CDR1 is ENHRY and CDR2 is SYGVKD. This CDR3 has 15 amino acids. DNA of the CDR3: TGTGCCATCAGTGAACGGGGTTCCTCAACCGGGGAGCTGTTTTTT. Amino acids: CAISERGSSTGELFF.

This clonotype was counted only a few times. J is TRBJ1-5 and V is TRBV7-6; 7 bases align to TRBD1. The CDR3 spans 15 residues. Germline CDR1 and CDR2: SGHVS and FNYEAQ. V dropped 4 bases and J dropped 9; count of bases not matched to a gene: 12. In DNA, the CDR3 is TGTGCCAGCAGCTCCCGGGACAGCCCTGCTGGGCCCCAGCATTTT. This sequence encodes CASSSRDSPAGPQHF.

This clonotype showed up just once. One junction end does not reproduce the germline sequence, and a read error may be involved. This chain links TRBV20-1 with TRBJ2-1, with TRBD2 matching 10 bases. Germline CDR1 and CDR2: DFQATT and SNEGSKA (reference sequence). This CDR3 is built from 16 residues. CDR3 in DNA: TGCTGTGCTAGAGATCAGGCTAGCGGGGGATACAATGAGCAGTTCTTC. This codes for CCARDQASGGYNEQFF.

This clonotype has ten or more counts. The chain links TRBV29-1 to TRBJ1-4, with TRBD1 identical over 9 bases. This CDR3 contains 12 residues. The germline gives CDR1 SQVTM, CDR2 ANQGSEA. V was clipped by 4 bases and J by 8 bases; unmatched bases: 2. The CDR3 sequence is CSVGQGGEKLFF. DNA for the CDR3: TGCAGCGTTGGACAGGGGGGAGAAAAACTGTTTTTT.

This clonotype was recorded many times. This rearrangement joins TRBV5-6 to TRBJ2-1; 7 positions match TRBD2. The trim removed 4 bases at V and 3 bases at J, leaving 7 bases unmatched. The CDR3 totals 15 residues. The germline gives CDR1 SGHDT, CDR2 YYEEEE. The CDR3 here is CASSPKSGDYNEQFF. The CDR3 coding sequence is TGTGCCAGCAGCCCTAAAAGCGGGGACTACAATGAGCAGTTCTTC. Combining the CDR3 with reference TRBV5-6 and TRBJ2-1 gives the whole variable domain DAGVTQSPTHLIKTRGQQVTLRCSPKSGHDTVSWYQQALGQGPQFIFQYYEEEERQRGNFPDRFSGHQFPNYSSELNVNALLLGDSALYLCASSPKSGDYNEQFFGPGTRLTVL.

This clonotype has just a few counts. The chain combines TRBV9 with TRBJ2-3; D may be TRBD2 (5 bases). This CDR3 has 15 amino acids. CDR1 is SGDLS and CDR2 is YYNGEE in the germline V gene. Trimming left V 3 bases short and J 0 bases short, with 11 bases between. The CDR3 protein is CASSAQRTSTDTQYF. Here the CDR3 DNA reads TGTGCCAGCAGCGCCCAGCGGACGAGCACAGATACGCAGTATTTT.

This sequence joins TRBV6-5 and TRBJ2-2, with 9 bases identical to TRBD2. CDR3 length: 15 residues. With V trimmed by 2 bases and J by 5 bases, 3 bases remained unmatched. CDR1 MNHEY and CDR2 SVGAGI come from the germline V gene. This CDR3 is CASSYVRGGTGELFF. CDR3 nucleotides: TGTGCCAGCAGTTACGTGCGGGGGGGAACCGGGGAGCTGTTTTTT.

This sequence joins TRBV13 and TRBJ2-1; TRBD2 matches 8 bases. Germline V CDR1 and CDR2: PRHDT, FYEKMQ (reference sequence). The CDR3 is 15 residues long. Trimming at V came to 2 bases and at J to 10 bases, leaving 10 bases not matched to a gene. The CDR3 region has the DNA TGTGCCAGCAGCTTAAGCGTCGGGGGGGCCGAGGAGCAGTTCTTC. This sequence encodes CASSLSVGGAEEQFF.

The gene calls are TRBV4-2 and TRBJ1-2; perhaps TRBD1 as D (6 bases). The ends were cut back, 0 bases at V and 1 base at J, with 18 bases in the middle. Per the germline V gene, CDR1 is LGHNA and CDR2 is YNFKEQ. This CDR3 contains 18 residues. DNA for the CDR3: TGTGCCAGCAGCCAAGATCAACAGGGTGGAGTCTATAACTATGGCTACACCTTC. This gives the protein CASSQDQQGGVYNYGYTF.

The V gene is TRBV19, the J gene TRBJ2-7; D is uncertain. The CDR3 length is 15 residues. The V gene lost 5 bases and the J gene lost 5 bases, with 19 bases spanning the gap. In germline, CDR1 is LNHDA, CDR2 SQIVND (reference sequence). DNA of the CDR3: TGTGCCAGTAGTCACCTTTACCACTCCTACAACGAGCAGTACTTC. Residues: CASSHLYHSYNEQYF.

The chain uses TRBV29-1 and TRBJ2-5; D is possibly TRBD1 (5 bases). The germline CDR1 and CDR2 sequences are SQVTM and ANQGSEA. Trimming left V 6 bases short and J 2 bases short, with 10 bases between. This CDR3 is built from 12 residues. The CDR3 coding sequence is TGCAGCGTGGTGAGACAGCAAGAGACCCAGTACTTC. Amino acid sequence: CSVVRQQETQYF.

The chain links TRBV4-3 to TRBJ2-1; TRBD2 is a possible D gene (7 bases). Trimming shortened V by 0 bases and J by 0 bases, and 12 bases separated the two germline ends. This CDR3 has 17 amino acids. Germline V gene sequence: CDR1 LGHNA, CDR2 YSLEER. CDR3 residues: CASSQEGGVSSYNEQFF. The CDR3 nucleotides read TGCGCCAGCAGCCAAGAAGGGGGGGTGAGCTCCTACAATGAGCAGTTCTTC.

This chain uses TRBV20-1 with TRBJ2-5; D unclear. Trimming cost V 6 bases and J 5 bases, with 22 bases left between them. Per germline, CDR1 DFQATT and CDR2 SNEGSKA (reference sequence). The CDR3 consists of 15 residues. The CDR3 loop reads CSAKEGNSLGETQYF. The CDR3 DNA follows: TGCAGTGCCAAGGAAGGCAACAGCCTGGGGGAGACCCAGTACTTC.

The chain combines TRBV4-2 with TRBJ2-1, with TRBD2 matching 7 bases. The CDR3 sequence is 17 residues long. The V gene end was trimmed by 3 bases and the J gene end by 9 bases; junction bases not matched to a gene: 17. Germline assignment: CDR1 LGHNA and CDR2 YNFKEQ. The CDR3 protein is CASSHSYGGGTLIEQFF. The CDR3, as DNA: TGTGCCAGCAGCCATTCTTACGGCGGGGGTACGCTCATTGAGCAGTTCTTC.

The rearrangement links TRBV18 to TRBJ1-1; no clear D gene. Germline CDR1 and CDR2: KGHSH and LQKENI. Trimming left V 2 bases short and J 0 bases short, with 10 bases between. The CDR3 loop spans 15 amino acids. The CDR3 here is CASSPVDSVNTEAFF. The CDR3 coding sequence is TGTGCCAGCTCACCAGTGGATTCGGTGAACACTGAAGCTTTCTTT. Drawing the rest from reference TRBV18 and TRBJ1-1, the complete variable domain is NAGVMQNPRHLVRRRGQEARLRCSPMKGHSHVYWYRQLPEEGLKFMVYLQKENIIDESGMPKERFSAEFPKEGPSILRIQQVVRGDSAAYFCASSPVDSVNTEAFFGQGTRLTVV.

This clonotype was recorded a few times. The chain combines TRBV4-3 with TRBJ1-1; 11 nucleotides agree with TRBD1. With 4 bases clipped from V and 3 bases from J, the junction kept 4 bases outside the gene matches. This CDR3 contains 15 residues. Germline CDR1 reads LGHNA; CDR2 reads YSLEER. In DNA, the CDR3 is TGCGCCAGCAGCCCCGGACAGGGGGCAGACACTGAAGCTTTCTTT. Its translation is CASSPGQGADTEAFF.

This clonotype was counted between two and nine times. This chain links TRBV10-3 with TRBJ2-7; TRBD1 is a possible D gene (6 bases). V was cut by 2 bases and J by 4 bases, with 12 bases left in between. Germline CDR1 ENHRY, CDR2 SYGVKD. This CDR3 spans 14 amino acids. The CDR3 is CAISEDSRGYEQYF. CDR3 coding DNA: TGTGCCATCAGTGAGGACAGCAGGGGTTACGAGCAGTACTTC.

This clonotype was detected a few times. V is TRBV12-3 or TRBV12-4 and J is TRBJ2-1; 8 bases fit TRBD2. Unmatched junction bases numbered 7, after V lost 1 base and J lost 2 bases. CDR3 length: 17 amino acids. In nucleotides, the CDR3 is TGTGCCAGCAGTTTAGAAACAACGGGGGGGCCCTACAATGAGCAGTTCTTC. Translated: CASSLETTGGPYNEQFF.

V is TRBV20-1 and J is TRBJ2-7, with D unclear. The CDR3 loop spans 14 amino acids. V lost 2 bases to trimming and J lost 1 base, with 12 bases between them. Germline assignment: CDR1 DFQATT and CDR2 SNEGSKA (reference sequence). The CDR3 sequence: CSARYPYGSYEQYF. CDR3 in DNA: TGCAGTGCTAGATATCCCTACGGGTCCTACGAGCAGTACTTC.

This clonotype was seen a handful of times. This chain connects TRBV12-3 or TRBV12-4 to TRBJ1-2; 7 bases agree with TRBD1. With V trimmed by 5 bases and J by 1 base, 7 bases remained unmatched. CDR3 length: 15 residues. The CDR3 here is CASSPMTGINYGYTF. CDR3 DNA sequence: TGTGCCAGCAGTCCTATGACAGGGATTAACTATGGCTACACCTTC.

This clonotype was counted a few times. The V gene is TRBV3-1, the J gene TRBJ1-1; a possible D gene is TRBD1 (6 bases). V lost 2 bases, J lost 11 bases, and 15 bases lay in between. This CDR3 comprises 13 residues. Germline CDR1 is LGHDT and CDR2 is YNNKEL (reference sequence). CDR3 DNA sequence: TGTGCCAGCAGCCAAAGTTCGGGACATTGGGCTTTCTTT. It encodes CASSQSSGHWAFF.

This chain joins TRBV21-1 and TRBJ2-5; TRBD1, the D gene given by the table, was not confirmed from the DNA. TRBV21-1 is a pseudogene segment. The CDR3 loop spans 15 amino acids. The CDR3 sequence: CASSKDGQNQETQYF. The CDR3 coding sequence is TGTGCCAGCAGCAAAGACGGACAGAACCAAGAGACCCAGTACTTC.

The chain employs TRBV5-6 and TRBJ1-6; no firm D call. This CDR3 is 15 amino acids long. V dropped 4 bases and J dropped 5 bases, with 13 bases sitting between them. Germline V gives CDR1 SGHDT, CDR2 YYEEEE. CDR3 sequence (DNA): TGTGCCAGCAGCACGAACGGGGTCAATAATTCACCCCTCCACTTT. This codes for CASSTNGVNNSPLHF.

The rearrangement links TRBV11-2 to TRBJ2-5, with unresolved D. V was trimmed by 5 bases and J by 0 bases, leaving 7 bases between them. This CDR3 contains 13 residues. The germline gives CDR1 SGHAT, CDR2 FQNNGV. The DNA of the CDR3 is TGTGCCAGCAGCACCGACAACCAAGAGACCCAGTACTTC. It codes for CASSTDNQETQYF. The full variable domain, with the rest looked up from reference TRBV11-2 and TRBJ2-5, is EAGVAQSPRYKIIEKRQSVAFWCNPISGHATLYWYQQILGQGPKLLIQFQNNGVVDDSQLPKDRFSAERLKGVDSTLKIQPAKLEDSAVYLCASSTDNQETQYFGPGTRLLVL.